The T cell receptor (beta chain) described here comes from a study of blood T cell repertoires in COVID-19. Assay used: immunoSEQ multiplex PCR; TCRdb lists only in-frame clones, some missing. The sample lists about 430,000 clones; 75% to 90% were seen once. V lost 0 bases and J lost 3, with 5 bases in between. From germline, CDR1 is SGHTA and CDR2 FQGNSA. The length of the CDR3 is 14 residues. The chain links TRBV7-2 to TRBJ1-4; D not certain. The sequence came from a man under 40 who had recovered from COVID-19. Sequenced: PBMCs or T cells enriched from blood (not recorded which). CDR3 sequence reads: CASSLAGANEKLFF. Here the CDR3 DNA reads TGTGCCAGCAGCTTAGCTGGAGCTAATGAAAAACTGTTTTTT.